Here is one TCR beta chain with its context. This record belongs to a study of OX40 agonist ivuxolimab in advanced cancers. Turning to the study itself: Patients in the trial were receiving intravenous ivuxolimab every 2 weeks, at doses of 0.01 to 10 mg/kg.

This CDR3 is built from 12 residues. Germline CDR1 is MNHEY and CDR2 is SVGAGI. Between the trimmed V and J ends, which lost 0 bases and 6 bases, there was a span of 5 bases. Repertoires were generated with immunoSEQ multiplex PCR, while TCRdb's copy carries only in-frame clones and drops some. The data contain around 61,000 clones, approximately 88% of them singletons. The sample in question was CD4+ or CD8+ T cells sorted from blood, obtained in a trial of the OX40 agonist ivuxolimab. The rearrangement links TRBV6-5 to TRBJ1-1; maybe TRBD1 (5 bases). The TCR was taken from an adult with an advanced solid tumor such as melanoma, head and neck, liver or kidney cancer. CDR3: CASSYSGAEAFF. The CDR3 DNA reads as TGTGCCAGCAGTTACTCGGGGGCTGAAGCTTTCTTT.